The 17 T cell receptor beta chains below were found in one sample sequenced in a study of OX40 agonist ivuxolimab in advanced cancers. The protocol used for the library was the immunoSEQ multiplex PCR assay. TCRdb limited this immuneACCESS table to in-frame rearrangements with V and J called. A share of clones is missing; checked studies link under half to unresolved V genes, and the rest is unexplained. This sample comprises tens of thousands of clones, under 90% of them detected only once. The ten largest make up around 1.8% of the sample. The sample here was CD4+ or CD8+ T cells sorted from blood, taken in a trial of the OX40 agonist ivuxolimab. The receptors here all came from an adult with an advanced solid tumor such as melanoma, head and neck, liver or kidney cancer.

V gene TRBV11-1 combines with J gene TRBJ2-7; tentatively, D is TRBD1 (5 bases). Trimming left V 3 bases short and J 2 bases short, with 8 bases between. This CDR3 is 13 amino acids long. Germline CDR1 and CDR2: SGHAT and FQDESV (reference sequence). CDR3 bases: TGTGCCAGCAGCTTGGACACCCCCTACGAGCAGTACTTC. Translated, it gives CASSLDTPYEQYF.

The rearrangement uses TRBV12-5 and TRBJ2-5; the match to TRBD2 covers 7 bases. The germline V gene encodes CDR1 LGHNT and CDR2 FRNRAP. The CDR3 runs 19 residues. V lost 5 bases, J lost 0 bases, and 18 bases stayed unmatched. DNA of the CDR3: TGTGCTAGTGGTCTCTGGACTAGTCGTCTCGAGATGTACCAAGAGACCCAGTACTTC. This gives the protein CASGLWTSRLEMYQETQYF.

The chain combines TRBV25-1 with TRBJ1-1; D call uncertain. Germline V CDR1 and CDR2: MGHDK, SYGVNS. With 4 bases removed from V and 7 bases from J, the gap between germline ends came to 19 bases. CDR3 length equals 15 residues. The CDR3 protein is CASSGWVGEGNEAFF. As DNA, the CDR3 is TGTGCCAGCAGTGGATGGGTTGGAGAAGGCAATGAAGCTTTCTTT.

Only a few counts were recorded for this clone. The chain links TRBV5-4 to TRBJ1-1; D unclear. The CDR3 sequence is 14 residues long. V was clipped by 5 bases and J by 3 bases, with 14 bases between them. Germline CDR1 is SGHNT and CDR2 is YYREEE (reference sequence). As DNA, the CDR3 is TGTGCCAGCAGACGGGGAGGGAGGGACACTGAAGCTTTCTTT. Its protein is CASRRGGRDTEAFF.

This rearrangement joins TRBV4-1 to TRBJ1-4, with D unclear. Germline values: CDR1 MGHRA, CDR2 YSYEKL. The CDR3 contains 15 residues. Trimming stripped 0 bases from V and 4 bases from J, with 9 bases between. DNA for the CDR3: TGCGCCAGCAGCCAAGACGGGAAAAATAATGAAAAACTGTTTTTT. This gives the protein CASSQDGKNNEKLFF.

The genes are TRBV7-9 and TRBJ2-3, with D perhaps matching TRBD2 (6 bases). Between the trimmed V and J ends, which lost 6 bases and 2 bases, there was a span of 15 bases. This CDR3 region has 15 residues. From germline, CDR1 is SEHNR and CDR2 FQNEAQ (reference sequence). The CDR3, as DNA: TGTGCCAGCAGTAATACCGGGACTCTCACAGATACGCAGTATTTT. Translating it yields CASSNTGTLTDTQYF.

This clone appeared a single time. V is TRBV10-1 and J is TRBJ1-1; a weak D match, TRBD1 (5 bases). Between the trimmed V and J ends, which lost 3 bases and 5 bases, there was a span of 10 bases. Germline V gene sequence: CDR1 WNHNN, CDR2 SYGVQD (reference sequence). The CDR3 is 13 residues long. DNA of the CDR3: TGCGCCAGCAGTGACAAAGGGGTTACTGAAGCTTTCTTT. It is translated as CASSDKGVTEAFF.

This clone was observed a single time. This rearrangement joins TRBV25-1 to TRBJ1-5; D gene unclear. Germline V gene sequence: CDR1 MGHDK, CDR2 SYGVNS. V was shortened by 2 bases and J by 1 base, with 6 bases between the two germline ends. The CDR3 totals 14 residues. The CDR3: CASSEGYSNQPQHF. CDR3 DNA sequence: TGTGCCAGCAGTGAAGGGTACAGCAATCAGCCCCAGCATTTT.

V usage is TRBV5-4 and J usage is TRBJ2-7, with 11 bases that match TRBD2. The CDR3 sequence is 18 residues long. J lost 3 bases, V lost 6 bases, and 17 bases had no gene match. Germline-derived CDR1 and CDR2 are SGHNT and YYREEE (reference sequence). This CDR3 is CASTRRLAGGPNDYEQYF. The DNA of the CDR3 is TGTGCCAGCACTCGGCGGCTAGCGGGAGGCCCAAATGACTACGAGCAGTACTTC.

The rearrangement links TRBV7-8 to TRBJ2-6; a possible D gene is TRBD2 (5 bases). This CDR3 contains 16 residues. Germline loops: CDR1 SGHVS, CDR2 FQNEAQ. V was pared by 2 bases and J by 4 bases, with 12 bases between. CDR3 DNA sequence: TGTGCCAGCAGCTTATTGAGGGTCGACGGGGCCAACGTCCTGACTTTC. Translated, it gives CASSLLRVDGANVLTF.

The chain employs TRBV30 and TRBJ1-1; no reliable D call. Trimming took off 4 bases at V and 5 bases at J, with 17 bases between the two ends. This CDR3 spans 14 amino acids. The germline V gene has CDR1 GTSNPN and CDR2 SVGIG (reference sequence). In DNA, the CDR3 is TGTGCCTGGACCATGGACTGGTCGGAAACTGAAGCTTTCTTT. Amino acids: CAWTMDWSETEAFF.

The CDR3 nucleotides read TGTGCCAGCAGCTTAGAAGCGGGAAGTACCTACGAGCAGTACTTC. It translates to CASSLEAGSTYEQYF. V usage is TRBV7-2 and J usage is TRBJ2-7; 7 bases map to TRBD2. CDR1 is SGHTA and CDR2 is FQGNSA in the germline V gene. This CDR3 region has 15 residues. After removal of 1 base from V and 2 bases from J, the junction contained 5 bases not matched to a gene.

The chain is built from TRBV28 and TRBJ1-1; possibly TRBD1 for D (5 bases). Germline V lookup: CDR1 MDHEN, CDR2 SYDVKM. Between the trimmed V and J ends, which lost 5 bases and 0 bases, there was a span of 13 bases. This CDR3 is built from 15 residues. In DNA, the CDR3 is TGTGCCAGCAGTACCCATGGGGCGATGAACACTGAAGCTTTCTTT. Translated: CASSTHGAMNTEAFF.

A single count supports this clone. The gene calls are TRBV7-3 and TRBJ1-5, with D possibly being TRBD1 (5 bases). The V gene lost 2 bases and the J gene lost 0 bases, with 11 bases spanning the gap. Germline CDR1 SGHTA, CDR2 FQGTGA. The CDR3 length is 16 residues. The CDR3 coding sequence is TGTGCCAGCAGCTTACTTGGGGGTAATAGCAATCAGCCCCAGCATTTT. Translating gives CASSLLGGNSNQPQHF.

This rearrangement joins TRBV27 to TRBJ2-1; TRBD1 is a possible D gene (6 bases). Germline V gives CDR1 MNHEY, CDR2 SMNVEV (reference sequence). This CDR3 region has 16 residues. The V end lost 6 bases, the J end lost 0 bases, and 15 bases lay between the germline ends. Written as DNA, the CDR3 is TGTGCCAGCAGCCCCCCTCCAGGGGCCTCCTACAATGAGCAGTTCTTC. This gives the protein CASSPPPGASYNEQFF.

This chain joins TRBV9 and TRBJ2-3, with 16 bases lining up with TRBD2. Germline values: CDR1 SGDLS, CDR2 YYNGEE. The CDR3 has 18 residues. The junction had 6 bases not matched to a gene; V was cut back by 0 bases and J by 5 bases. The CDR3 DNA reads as TGTGCCAGCAGCGTAGAGGGACTAGCGGGAGGGCCTAGAGATACGCAGTATTTT. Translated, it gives CASSVEGLAGGPRDTQYF.

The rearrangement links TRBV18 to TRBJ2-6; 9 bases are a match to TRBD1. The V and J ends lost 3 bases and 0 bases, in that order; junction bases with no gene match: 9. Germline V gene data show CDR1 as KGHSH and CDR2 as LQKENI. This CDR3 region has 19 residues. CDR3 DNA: TGTGCCAGCTCACCCACGGCACAGGGGGCAAGCTCTGGGGCCAACGTCCTGACTTTC. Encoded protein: CASSPTAQGASSGANVLTF. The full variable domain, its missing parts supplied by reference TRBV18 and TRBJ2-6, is NAGVMQNPRHLVRRRGQEARLRCSPMKGHSHVYWYRQLPEEGLKFMVYLQKENIIDESGMPKERFSAEFPKEGPSILRIQQVVRGDSAAYFCASSPTAQGASSGANVLTFGAGSRLTVL.